This TCR beta chain was found in a study of vaccination effects on CD4 cells after COVID-19 (dated by TCRdb to about 2022). At the level of the whole study: Participants received two doses of either the BNT162b2 or the mRNA-1273 mRNA SARS-CoV-2 vaccine. In two convalescent patients, pre-vaccine samples were collected 16 days and one week ahead of the first dose, 142 and 148 days after COVID-19 diagnosis. SARS-CoV-2 spike-specific CD4+ TCR repertoires were compared before and after mRNA vaccination in COVID-19 convalescent patients and in infection-naive vaccine recipients. A total of nine to ten COVID-19 convalescent patients and several SARS-CoV-2-naive healthy vaccine recipients were included in the full study. In the study, cultures from other donors were sequenced using the Oncomine TCR Beta short-read assay on an Illumina iSeq 100. Summary of the overall study and its limitations: For convalescent patients, new clones induced by the vaccine made up most of the post-vaccine spike-reactive repertoire, and these new clones were largely distinct from the clones induced by infection. At late post-vaccination timepoints, both infection-induced and vaccine-induced clones showed marked clonal contraction, consistent with waning T cell responses. Limitations of the study were the small number of convalescent patients and the absence of early post-infection timepoints.

Library prep was done by the immunoSEQ multiplex PCR assay. DNA from the cultured and isolated CD4+ T cells underwent TCR beta CDR3 sequencing. The paper's processing steps were these. Non-productive TCR sequences were removed and reads were trimmed to the CDR3 region, keeping CDR3s of at least 7 amino acids. Antigen-specific clonotypes were identified with the MANAFEST web app by comparing expansion in peptide wells against reference cultures. To count as positive, a clone had to show expansion at FDR<0.05 compared with the reference and with all other wells, an odds ratio above 5, and a frequency above 0.1% in two replicate wells. Cross-reactive clonotypes were defined as significantly expanded in SARS-CoV-2 spike wells and in at least one common cold coronavirus spike condition. Levenshtein distance calculated with the stringdist R package was used to assess CDR3 similarity, and unrooted trees were constructed with ape in R 3.6.1. TCRdb took this table from immuneACCESS and kept in-frame rearrangements with V and J called. Such tables lack part of the clones; where checked against another copy, unresolved V genes explain under half of the gap, and the rest is unexplained. D and trimming were read from the DNA, whereas the V and J calls and clone size are those reported in that table. Here the sample has about 45,000 clones; more than 60% occur a single time. Of the sample, around a third falls within the top ten clones.

In the ViraFEST assay, PBMC were stimulated with viral peptide pools, and TCR sequencing was then used to find antigen-specific CD4+ T cell clonotypes based on their expansion. After around 10 days of culture, CD4+ T cells were isolated with the EasySep CD4+ T cell isolation kit. PCR-confirmed SARS-CoV-2 infection had occurred in convalescent patients between March and December 2020, before the Alpha, Beta and Delta variants emerged in the United States. Roughly 2 million PBMC per well were cultured in IMDM with about 4.6% human AB serum, around 9.1 IU/ml IL-2 and gentamicin, plus 10 ug/ml peptides. Half of the culture medium was replaced with fresh IL-2-containing medium on days 3 and 7. Each peptide stimulation condition was cultured in triplicate wells unless otherwise noted. Using Ficoll-Paque Plus gradient centrifugation, PBMC were separated from whole blood and then either used fresh or cryopreserved at -140C. Genomic DNA was extracted from cultured CD4+ T cells with the QIAamp micro DNA kit.

As regards this clone: Its antigen has not been determined. It has no much larger one-base neighbor in the sample; base qualities were not kept.

This sample comprised CD4+ T cells from PBMCs cultured with a peptide pool, obtained before COVID-19 vaccination. The sequence came from a human donor who had a prior SARS-CoV-2 infection.

The CDR3 amino acid sequence is: CASSFSYGGGNTGELFF. In nucleotide form, the sequence is TGTGCCAGCAGCTTCAGCTATGGCGGGGGGAACACCGGGGAGCTGTTTTTT. Here the chain combines TRBV7-8 and TRBJ2-2, with TRBD2 matching 7 junction bases. According to the germline V gene, CDR1 reads SGHVS and CDR2 reads FQNEAQ. Trimmed from V: 3 bases; trimmed from J: 1 base; junction bases lacking a gene match: 8. The CDR3 sequence holds 17 residues, the cysteine and phenylalanine included. Left in the record is the CDR3 DNA by itself, 51 bases read in frame from the first base.